This TCR beta chain was profiled in a study of beta chain features in type 1 diabetes. The germline CDR1 and CDR2 sequences are SEHNR and FQNEAQ (reference sequence). The CDR3 length is 16 residues. Trimming left V 3 bases short and J 7 bases short, with 21 bases between. All of the isolated RNA was reverse transcribed, so expressed TCRB transcripts were sequenced. Using immunoSEQ multiplex PCR, the repertoire was profiled, and TCRdb retains in-frame clones only, with some absent. The sample records hundreds of thousands of clones, about 17% being singletons. This chain joins TRBV7-9 and TRBJ2-5, with D unclear. The sample taken for sequencing was naive CD4+ T cells from blood. This TCR came from a woman under 30 in good health. CDR3 amino acids: CASSFHTSAPEGTQYF. The CDR3 DNA reads as TGTGCCAGCAGCTTCCACACCTCTGCCCCAGAAGGGACCCAGTACTTC.